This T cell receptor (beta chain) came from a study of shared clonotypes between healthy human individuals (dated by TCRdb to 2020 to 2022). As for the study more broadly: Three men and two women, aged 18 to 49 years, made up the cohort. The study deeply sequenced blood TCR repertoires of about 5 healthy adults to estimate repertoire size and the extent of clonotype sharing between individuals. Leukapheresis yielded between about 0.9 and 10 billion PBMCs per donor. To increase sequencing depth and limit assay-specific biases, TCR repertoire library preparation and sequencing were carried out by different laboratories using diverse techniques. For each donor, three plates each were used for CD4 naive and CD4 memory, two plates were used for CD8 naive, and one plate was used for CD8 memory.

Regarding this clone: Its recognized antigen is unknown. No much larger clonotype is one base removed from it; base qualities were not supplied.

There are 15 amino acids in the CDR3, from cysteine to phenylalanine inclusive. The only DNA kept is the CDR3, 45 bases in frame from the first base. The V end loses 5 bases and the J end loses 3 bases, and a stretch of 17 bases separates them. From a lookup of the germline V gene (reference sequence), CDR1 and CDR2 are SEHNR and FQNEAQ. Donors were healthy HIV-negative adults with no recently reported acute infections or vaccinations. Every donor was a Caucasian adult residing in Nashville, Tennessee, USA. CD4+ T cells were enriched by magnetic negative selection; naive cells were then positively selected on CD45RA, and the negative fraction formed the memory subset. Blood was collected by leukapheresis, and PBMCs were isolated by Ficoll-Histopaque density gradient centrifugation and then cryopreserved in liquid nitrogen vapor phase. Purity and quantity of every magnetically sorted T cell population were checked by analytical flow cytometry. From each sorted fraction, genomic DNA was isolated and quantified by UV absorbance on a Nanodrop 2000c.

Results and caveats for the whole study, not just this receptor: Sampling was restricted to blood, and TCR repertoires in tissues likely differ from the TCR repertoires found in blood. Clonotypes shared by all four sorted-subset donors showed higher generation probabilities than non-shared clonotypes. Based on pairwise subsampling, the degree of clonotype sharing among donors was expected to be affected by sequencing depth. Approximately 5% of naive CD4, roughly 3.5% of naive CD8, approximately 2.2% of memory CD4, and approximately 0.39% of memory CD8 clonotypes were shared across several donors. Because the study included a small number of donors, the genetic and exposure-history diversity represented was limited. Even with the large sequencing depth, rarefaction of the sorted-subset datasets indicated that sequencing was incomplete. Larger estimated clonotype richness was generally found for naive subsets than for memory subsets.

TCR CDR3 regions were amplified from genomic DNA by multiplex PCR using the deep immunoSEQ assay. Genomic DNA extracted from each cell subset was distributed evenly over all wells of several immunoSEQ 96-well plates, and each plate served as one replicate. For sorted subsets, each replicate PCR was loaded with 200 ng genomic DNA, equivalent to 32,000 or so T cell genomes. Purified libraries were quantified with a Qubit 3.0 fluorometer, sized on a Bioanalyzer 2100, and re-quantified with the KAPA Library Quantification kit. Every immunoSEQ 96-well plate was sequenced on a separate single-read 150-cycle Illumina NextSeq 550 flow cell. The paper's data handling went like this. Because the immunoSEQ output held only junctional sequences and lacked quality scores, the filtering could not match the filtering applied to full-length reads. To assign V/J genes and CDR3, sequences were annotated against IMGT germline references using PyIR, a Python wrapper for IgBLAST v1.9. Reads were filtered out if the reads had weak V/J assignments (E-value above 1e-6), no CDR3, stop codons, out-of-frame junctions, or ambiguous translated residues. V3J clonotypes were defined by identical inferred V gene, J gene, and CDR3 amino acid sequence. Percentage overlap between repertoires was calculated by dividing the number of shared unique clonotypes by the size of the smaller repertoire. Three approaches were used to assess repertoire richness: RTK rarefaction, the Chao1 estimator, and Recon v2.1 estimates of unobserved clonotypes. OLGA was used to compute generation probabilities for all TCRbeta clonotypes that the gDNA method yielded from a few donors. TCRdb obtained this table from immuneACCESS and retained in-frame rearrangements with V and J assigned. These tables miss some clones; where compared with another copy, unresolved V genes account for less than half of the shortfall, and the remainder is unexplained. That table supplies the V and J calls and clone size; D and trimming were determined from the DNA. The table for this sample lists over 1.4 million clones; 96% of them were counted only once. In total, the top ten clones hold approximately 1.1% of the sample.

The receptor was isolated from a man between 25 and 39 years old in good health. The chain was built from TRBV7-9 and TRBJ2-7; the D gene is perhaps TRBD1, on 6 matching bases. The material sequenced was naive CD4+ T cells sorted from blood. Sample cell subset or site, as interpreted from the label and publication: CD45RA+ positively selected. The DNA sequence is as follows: TGTGCCAGCAGCCTAACCGGGACATTCATCTACGAGCAGTACTTC. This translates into CASSLTGTFIYEQYF.